What follows is one T cell receptor (beta chain) and its context. Antigen unknown. 5'RACE primed from the constant segment yielded TCR alpha and TCR beta cDNA libraries bearing sample barcodes and UMIs. TCRdb re-called the 5' RACE reads with MiXCR, one entry per CDR3 protein. The sample comprises approximately 170,000 distinct CDR3 sequences, 10% to 15% of which are singletons, and more than 3% rests with the top ten. These data originate in a study of T-cell memory formation after mild COVID-19. Findings and limits, study-wide: Clones shrinking from day 15 to 85 showed even CD4/CD8 mixes; later expanders tilted CD4+. For contracting clones, CD4+ ones sat mainly in CM and EM, CD8+ in EMRA. Pre-infection memory harbored some responding clones, suggesting cross-reactive memory joined.

The sequencing input was PBMCs or a T cell subset sorted from them (not recorded which). This receptor was identified in a man between 18 and 29 years old who had mild COVID-19 (a few samples of this study predate the infection). Cell type and time point are not known.

CDR3 sequence (DNA): TGTGCCAGCAGCCAAGTTCTCAGCGGCCCAGAGACCCAGTACTTC. Translation gives CASSQVLSGPETQYF. The chain is built from TRBV4-2 and TRBJ2-5, with D tentatively TRBD2 (5 bases). The germline V gene has CDR1 LGHNA and CDR2 YNFKEQ. The CDR3 extends over 15 amino acids. V lost 1 base and J lost 4, with 13 bases in between.